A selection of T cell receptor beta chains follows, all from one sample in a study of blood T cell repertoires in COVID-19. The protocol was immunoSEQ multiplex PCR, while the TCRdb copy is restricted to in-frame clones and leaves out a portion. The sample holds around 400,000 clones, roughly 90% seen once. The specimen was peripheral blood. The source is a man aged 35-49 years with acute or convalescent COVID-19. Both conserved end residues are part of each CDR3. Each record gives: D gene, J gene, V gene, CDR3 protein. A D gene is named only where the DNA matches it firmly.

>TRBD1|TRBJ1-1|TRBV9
CASSVLQGALNTEAFF
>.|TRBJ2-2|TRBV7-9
CASSRWGEAGELFF
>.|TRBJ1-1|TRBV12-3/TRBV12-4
CASMQKPNTEAFF
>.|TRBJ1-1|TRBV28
CASSLGGQLEAFF
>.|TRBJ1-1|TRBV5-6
CASRSTGTTEAFF
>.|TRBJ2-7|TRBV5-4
CASSLGPPGEQYF
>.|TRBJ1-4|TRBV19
CASCRGEEKLFF
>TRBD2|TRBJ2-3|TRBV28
CASSLPGLAGGSTDTQYF
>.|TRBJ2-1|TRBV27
CASSLRREVEQFF
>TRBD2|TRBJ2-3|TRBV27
CASSWSGGNPDTQYF
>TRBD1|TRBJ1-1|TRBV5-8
CASSLATGGWVTEAFF
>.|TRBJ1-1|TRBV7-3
CASSPRGEAGTEAFF
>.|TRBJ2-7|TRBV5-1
CASSLDRSFYEQYF
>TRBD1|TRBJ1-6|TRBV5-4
CASSPTGGGSPLHF
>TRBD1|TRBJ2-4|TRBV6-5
CASRRQGAENIQYF
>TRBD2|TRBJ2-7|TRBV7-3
CASSFTLAGMPLEQYF
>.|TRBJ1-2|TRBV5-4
CASSPAAGWLGTF
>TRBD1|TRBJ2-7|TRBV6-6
CASSYWGTGGSEQYF
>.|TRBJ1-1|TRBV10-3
CAVRVGDTEAFF
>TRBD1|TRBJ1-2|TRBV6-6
CASSYSRTGEVDGYTF
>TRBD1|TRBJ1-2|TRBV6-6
CASRDRGQHYGYTF
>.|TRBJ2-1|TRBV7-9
CASARGGVRGAGQFF
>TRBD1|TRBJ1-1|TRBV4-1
CATRNRGPVTEAFF
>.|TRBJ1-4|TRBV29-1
CSVETGVTNEKLFF
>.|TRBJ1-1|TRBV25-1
CASSESGYTEAFF
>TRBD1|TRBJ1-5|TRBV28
CASSPYPRGPGLEPQHF
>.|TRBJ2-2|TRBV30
CAWSETITGELFF
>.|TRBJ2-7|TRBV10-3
CAISESILTGRISYEQYF
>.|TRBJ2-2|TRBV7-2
CASSFGVTGPGELFF
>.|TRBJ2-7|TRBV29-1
CSATPTGFNEQYF
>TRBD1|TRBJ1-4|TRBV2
CASSALGGAGEKLFF
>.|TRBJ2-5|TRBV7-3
CASSLVVDNPLDF
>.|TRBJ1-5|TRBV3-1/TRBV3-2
CASSQGLQGNQPQHF
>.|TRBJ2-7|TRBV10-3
CAIRYGGGNEQYF
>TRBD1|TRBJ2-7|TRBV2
CASSGQGTYEQYF
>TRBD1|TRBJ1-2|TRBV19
CASSIEGTGVYYTF
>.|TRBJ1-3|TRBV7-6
CASSLWGQERASGNTIYF
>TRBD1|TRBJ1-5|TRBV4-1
CASSQAWTGGQPQHF
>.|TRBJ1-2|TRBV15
CATSREGEAANYGYTF
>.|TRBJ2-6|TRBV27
CASSLVLSGANVLTF
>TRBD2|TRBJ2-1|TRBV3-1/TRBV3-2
CASSQPGLASGEQFF
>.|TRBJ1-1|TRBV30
CAWTKNTEAFF
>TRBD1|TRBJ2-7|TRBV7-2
CASSLAGTGAYEQYF
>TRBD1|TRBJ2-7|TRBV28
CASSTPLRDRHLYEQYF
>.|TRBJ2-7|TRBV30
CAWNRDSYEQYF
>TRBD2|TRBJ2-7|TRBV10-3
CAISEQVWTSGAYEQYF
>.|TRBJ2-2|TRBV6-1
CASSDRVGTGELFF
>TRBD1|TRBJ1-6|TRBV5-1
CASSTRDRGTNSPLHF
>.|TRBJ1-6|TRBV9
CASSVAGVLSPLHF
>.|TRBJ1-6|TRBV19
CASSVQGSYNSPLHF
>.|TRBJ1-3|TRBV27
CASSGSGNTIYF
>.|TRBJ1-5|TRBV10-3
CAIKQGGNQPQHF
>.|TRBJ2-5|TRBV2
CASSTRDGGETQYF
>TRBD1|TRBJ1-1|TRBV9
CASSSKGQVANTEAFF
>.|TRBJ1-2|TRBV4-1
CASSQGQAFNYGYTF
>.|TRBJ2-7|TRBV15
CATSRRGTYEQYF
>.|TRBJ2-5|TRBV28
CASTGGAEETQYF
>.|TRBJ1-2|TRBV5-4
CASTKGTPNYGYTF
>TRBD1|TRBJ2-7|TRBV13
CASSWDRVAYEQYF